This note documents a single T cell receptor beta chain sequence. Its antigen is still unknown. There are no base qualities to consult, and no much larger clone falls within one base. Genomic DNA was extracted with the Qiagen DNeasy kit from unsorted PBMCs and from negatively selected CD4+ and CD8+ fractions. Using primers that anneal to V and J segments, immunoSEQ multiplex PCR amplified the TCR beta CDR3 regions. A synthetic immune receptor repertoire was used to minimize amplification bias, and remaining bias was computationally removed after sequencing. Concerning the study's data processing: Custom Python scripts were used to quantify repertoire diversity as the Shannon entropy index. Unsorted, CD4+ and CD8+ repertoires were examined separately, except in combined analyses, for which CD4+ and CD8+ sequences were merged in silico. Clonal expansion was defined as a frequency increase of at least 2-fold after treatment compared with C1D1, and clones undetected at baseline were assigned a pseudocount of 0.5. Singleton clones were defined as clones with 0 or 1 copy at C1D1, and non-singleton clones were defined as clones with 2 or more copies. By matching protein sequences in sorted samples from the same patient, clones expanded in unsorted samples were annotated as CD4+, CD8+ or unknown. Wilcoxon tests on paired samples were used to test changes in diversity from C1D1 to C4D1. The clones in this table, taken by TCRdb from immuneACCESS, are in-frame only. Not every clone is retained; where verified, under half of the shortfall comes from an unresolved V gene, and the cause of the rest is unknown. The V and J calls and clone size were taken over from that table, and D and trimming were inferred from the DNA. The sample contains about 14,000 clones, around 86% of them found a single time. The top ten constitute 37% of the sample.

The entry originates in a study of PD-1 blockade in classical Hodgkin lymphoma (TCRdb year 2020). Looking at the study overall: Nivolumab dosing was 3 mg/kg intravenously every 2 weeks, continuing until either disease progression or unacceptable toxicity. The study used CyTOF and TCR beta sequencing to define a peripheral blood immune signature of response to PD-1 blockade in classical Hodgkin lymphoma. Overall study outcomes, separate from this receptor: Patients starting nivolumab less than 1 year after ASCT had lower diversity and were excluded from later analyses to avoid confounding by immune reconstitution. The study was restricted to a single clinical trial cohort, and the causes of repertoire differences, possibly disease activity or prior therapy, were left undefined. Baseline TCR diversity was reported as lower in newly diagnosed patients than in healthy donors, and lower still in relapsed/refractory patients. By C4D1, a significant rise was seen in CD4+ TCR diversity but not in CD8+ TCR diversity (p=0.0027 vs p=0.16), and the rise was most apparent among complete responders (p=0.02). Baseline diversity similar to that of newly diagnosed patients was observed in trial patients achieving complete response, whereas significantly lower diversity was observed in partial responders and progressors.

Sample time point, as interpreted from the label and publication: cycle 1 day 1 (C1D1), immediately before nivolumab initiation. Relapse after autologous stem cell transplantation had occurred in all trial patients, and cohorts A, B and C were distinguished by prior brentuximab vedotin exposure. The trial cohort comprised some 60 patients with relapsed/refractory classical Hodgkin lymphoma whose best overall responses were complete response, partial response or progressive disease. Single-agent nivolumab was administered to trial patients in the multi-cohort phase II CheckMate 205 trial. An independent review committee assessed best overall response by applying the 2007 International Working Group response criteria. Trial PBMCs were obtained immediately prior to nivolumab initiation (C1D1) and on therapy at cycle 2 day 1 and cycle 4 day 1. Peripheral blood was collected in 8 mL Vacutainer Cell Preparation Tubes, from which PBMCs were isolated by centrifugation and then cryopreserved.

CDR3 length: 13 amino acids, cysteine to phenylalanine. The DNA shown is the 39-base CDR3, in frame from base 1. V loses 1 base of germline sequence and J loses 8 bases, and the interval between the two ends is 9 bases. CDR1 and CDR2 were assigned from the germline V gene (reference sequence) as MNHEY and SMNVEV. The sequencing used peripheral blood mononuclear cells (PBMCs), collected at baseline. The sequence was obtained from a human donor with classical Hodgkin lymphoma. The chain is assembled from TRBV27 and TRBJ2-1, with the D gene call left open. The DNA reads TGTGCCAGCAGTTTATTTAAAGGCTATGAGCAGTTCTTC. Translated, it reads CASSLFKGYEQFF.